This T cell receptor beta chain was sequenced for a study of regulatory T cells in long-lasting Graves disease. Study-level findings and limits: Newly diagnosed patients had higher TCR diversity than persistent Graves' patients did.

Trimming left V 5 bases short and J 7 bases short, with 18 bases between. The germline V gene has CDR1 MDHEN and CDR2 SYDVKM. This CDR3 region has 14 residues. Investigators prepared the TCR beta libraries by applying iRepertoire HTBI primers and Arm-PCR of CDR3 regions. TCRdb reprocessed the multiplex PCR reads via MiXCR and lists one record per CDR3 protein. The sample consists of approximately 460,000 distinct CDR3 sequences, around 17% of them appearing once. Time point defined: newly diagnosed GD, antithyroid drugs for less than 3 months. PBMC RNA was the source of the TCR library. This clonotype turned up a few times. Its target is unknown. The sample was also reused in another study, on T cells in Graves' hyperthyroidism and ophthalmopathy. That work adds: An initial round of RT-PCR targeting the TCR CDR3 relied on the HTBI primer set. The model predicted ophthalmopathy a median around 6.5 months before onset.

The chain links TRBV28 to TRBJ2-7; weak D call: TRBD2 (5 bases). The specimen comprised peripheral blood mononuclear cells (PBMCs), sampled at new diagnosis, from a patient treated with antithyroid drugs. The source of this sequence is a woman aged 25 to 39 with Graves disease. In DNA, the CDR3 is TGTGCCAGCAGTCCCTACCTGGACTGTGCGGAGCAGTACTTC. This translates into CASSPYLDCAEQYF.